This TCR beta chain is from a study of T cells after yellow fever vaccination (dated by TCRdb to about 2019). As for the study more broadly: The SMART-Seq v4 Ultra Low Input RNA kit was used to prepare libraries from fractions with low cell numbers. Bulk TCR alpha and beta repertoires were sequenced longitudinally to track T-cell clones before and after primary and booster YFV17D yellow fever vaccination. The cohort comprised two healthy male donors, one aged 18 to 30 and one aged 30 to 40 years. Blood was collected at multiple timepoints before and after primary and secondary immunization, and bulk PBMC replicates and cell subsets were isolated. The full study reports these points: After the booster, most of the clones that had expanded following primary vaccination were detected again (roughly 97% of CD4 and around 87% of CD8), which suggests that memory was broadly maintained. A small fraction of clonotypes appeared in both the CD4 and CD8 compartments, likely as a result of convergent recombination. Compared with the primary T-cell response, the secondary T-cell response was weaker but faster, peaking on day 5 rather than day 15. FACS-sorted repertoires could contain abundant contaminating clonotypes from the bulk population, so computational filtering was required. Because the study included only a couple of donors, the extent to which the findings can be generalized is limited.

The treatment or condition label of this sample denotes: live attenuated yellow fever vaccine strain. PBMCs were isolated from peripheral blood using a standard Ficoll-Paque protocol. Dynabeads CD4 and CD8 positive selection kits were used to isolate the CD4 and CD8 T-cell fractions. TriZol was used to extract RNA from bulk PBMCs, CD4 and CD8 fractions, and dextramer-positive and dextramer-negative fractions. TCR cDNA was made using 5'RACE template switching, a step that added a universal primer site and unique molecular identifiers. Priming for cDNA synthesis came from both the TCR alpha and TCR beta constant segments. Library amplification used two PCR steps, and the second PCR step added sample barcodes and sequencing adapters. Sequencing of libraries was performed on Illumina HiSeq 2500 (2x100 bp) or NovaSeq (2x150 bp). In the paper's pipeline: MIGEC was used to demultiplex reads and collapse the reads into UMI consensus sequences, and MiXCR was used for V(D)J alignment. Vaccine-responding clonotypes were defined with edgeR using replicate PBMC samples, requiring FDR below 0.01 and a log2 fold change above 5 up to day 15. Bulk clonotypes were assigned CD4 or CD8 identity according to which sequenced CD4 or CD8 repertoire held them at higher abundance. TCRdb reworked the public reads: Q25 trimming with fastp, MiXCR clone assembly, productive beta chains retained. CDR3 protein duplicates are merged, each entry listing the most common genes and DNA. The V and J calls and clone size come from TCRdb's table, not from the authors' own analysis. The sample yields 200,000 to 300,000 distinct CDR3 sequences; roughly 6.3% were counted once. Of the sample, approximately 0.99% is held by the ten largest clones.

For this clonotype: It has no known antigen specificity. No much larger clone is present one base from it, and per-base qualities are unavailable.

CDR3 length: 14 amino acids, cysteine to phenylalanine. Just the 42-base CDR3 DNA is kept, in frame starting at base 1. V and J are truncated by 7 bases and 4 bases respectively, leaving an intervening sequence of 14 bases. The germline V gene encodes CDR1 LNHDA and CDR2 SQIVND (reference sequence). Recombination connected TRBV19 to TRBJ2-1; a weak D assignment points to TRBD1 (5 bases agree). The starting material was CD4+ T cells sorted from PBMCs, obtained on the day of the yellow fever booster vaccination. The receptor was isolated from a man aged 25 to 45 who received the YFV17D yellow fever vaccine. The bases read TGTGCCAGTATCCTTAGGGGCAGGTACAATGAGCAGTTCTTC. Its coded protein is CASILRGRYNEQFF.